The rows below give T cell receptor beta chains drawn from one sample of a study of T-cell memory formation after mild COVID-19. TCRdb reprocessed the 5' RACE reads with MiXCR, giving one entry per CDR3 protein. The sample lists 550,000 to 600,000 distinct CDR3 sequences; roughly 17% were seen once. Sequenced: PBMCs or a T cell subset sorted from them (not recorded which). The receptors here all came from an adult woman who had mild COVID-19 (a few samples of this study predate the infection). Cell type and time point are not known. Each CDR3 is given with its conserved first and last residue. D genes are given only for firm matches. Clone size is stated in some rows and not others, as once, few, many or a class when expanded.

d_gene	v_gene	j_gene	abundance	len	CDR3aa	CDR3nt
TRBD1	TRBV12-3/TRBV12-4	TRBJ1-1	NA	13	CASSGSGGIRAFF	TGTGCCAGCAGTGGTTCAGGGGGAATAAGAGCTTTCTTT
NA	TRBV4-3	TRBJ2-1	few	13	CASSQDLVDEQFF	TGCGCCAGCAGCCAAGATTTGGTTGATGAGCAGTTCTTC
TRBD1	TRBV25-1	TRBJ1-1	NA	16	CASSEYTRQGDTEAFF	TGTGCCAGCAGTGAATATACCCGACAGGGTGACACTGAAGCTTTCTTT
TRBD2	TRBV20-1	TRBJ2-7	NA	14	CSAAGGRVTYEQYF	TGCAGTGCCGCGGGAGGTAGGGTCACCTACGAGCAGTACTTC
TRBD1	TRBV12-3/TRBV12-4	TRBJ1-2	few	15	CASSLGQDPNYGYTF	TGTGCCAGCAGTCTCGGACAGGATCCTAACTATGGCTACACCTTC
NA	TRBV15	TRBJ2-1	few	15	CATSRVRGDYNEQFF	TGTGCCACCAGCAGAGTGAGGGGGGACTACAATGAGCAGTTCTTC
TRBD2	TRBV5-1	TRBJ2-5	NA	15	CASSLRTSGEETQYF	TGCGCCAGCAGCCTTAGGACTAGCGGGGAAGAGACCCAGTACTTC
TRBD2	TRBV10-3	TRBJ2-5	few	15	CAISDAGRAPETQYF	TGTGCCATCAGTGATGCCGGGAGGGCCCCAGAGACCCAGTACTTC
NA	TRBV29-1	TRBJ2-1	few	14	CSAPGLSYGDEQFF	TGCAGCGCACCCGGGCTCAGCTACGGCGATGAGCAGTTCTTC
NA	TRBV29-1	TRBJ2-3	few	12	CSASESVDTQYF	TGCAGCGCCTCGGAAAGTGTGGATACGCAGTATTTT